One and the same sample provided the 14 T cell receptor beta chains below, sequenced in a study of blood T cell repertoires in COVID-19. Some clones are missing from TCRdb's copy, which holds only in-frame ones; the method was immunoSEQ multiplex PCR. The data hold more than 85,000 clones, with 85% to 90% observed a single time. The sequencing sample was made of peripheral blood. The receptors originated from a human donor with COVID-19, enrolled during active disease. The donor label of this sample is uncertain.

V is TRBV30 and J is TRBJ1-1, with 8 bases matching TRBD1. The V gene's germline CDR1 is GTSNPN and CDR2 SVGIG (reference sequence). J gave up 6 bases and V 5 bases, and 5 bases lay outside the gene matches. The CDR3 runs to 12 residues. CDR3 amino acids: CAWGEGQAEAFF. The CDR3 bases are TGTGCCTGGGGGGAGGGACAGGCTGAAGCTTTCTTT.

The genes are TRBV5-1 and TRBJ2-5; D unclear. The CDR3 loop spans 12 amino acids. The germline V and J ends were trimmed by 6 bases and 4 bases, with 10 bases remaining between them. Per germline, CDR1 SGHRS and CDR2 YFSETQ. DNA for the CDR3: TGCGCCAGCAAGTTATCAGGAGAGACCCAGTACTTC. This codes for CASKLSGETQYF.

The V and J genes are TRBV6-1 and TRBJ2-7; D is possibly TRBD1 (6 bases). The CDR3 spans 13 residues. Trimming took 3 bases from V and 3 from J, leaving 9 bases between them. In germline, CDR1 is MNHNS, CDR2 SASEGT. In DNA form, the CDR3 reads TGTGCCAGCAGTGATACAGGGAACTACGAGCAGTACTTC. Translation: CASSDTGNYEQYF.

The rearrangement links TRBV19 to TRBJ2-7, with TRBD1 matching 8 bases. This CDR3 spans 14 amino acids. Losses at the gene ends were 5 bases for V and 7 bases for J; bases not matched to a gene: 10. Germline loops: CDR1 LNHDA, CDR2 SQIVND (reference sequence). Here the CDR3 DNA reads TGTGCCAGTAGTTACGGGGAAAGGACAGGGGAGCAGTACTTC. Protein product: CASSYGERTGEQYF.

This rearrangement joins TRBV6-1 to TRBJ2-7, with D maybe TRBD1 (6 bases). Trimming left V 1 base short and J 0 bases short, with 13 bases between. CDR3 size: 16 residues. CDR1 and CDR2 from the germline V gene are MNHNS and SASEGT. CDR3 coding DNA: TGTGCCAGCAGTGAAGAAGGGGGAAAACCCTCCTACGAGCAGTACTTC. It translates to CASSEEGGKPSYEQYF.

The CDR3 sequence: CASSVQPGRLFF. The CDR3 nucleotides read TGTGCCAGCAGCGTACAGCCCGGCAGACTGTTTTTT. The chain is built from TRBV7-9 and TRBJ1-4; unclear D gene. Germline-derived CDR1 and CDR2 are SEHNR and FQNEAQ (reference sequence). The CDR3 is 12 amino acids. V dropped 5 bases and J dropped 13 bases, with 14 bases sitting between them.

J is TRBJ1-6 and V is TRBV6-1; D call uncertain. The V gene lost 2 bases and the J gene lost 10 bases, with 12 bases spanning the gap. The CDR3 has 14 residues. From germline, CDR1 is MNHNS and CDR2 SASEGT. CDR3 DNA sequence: TGTGCCAGCAGTGAAAATGTTGGGGAGTCACCCCTCCACTTT. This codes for CASSENVGESPLHF.

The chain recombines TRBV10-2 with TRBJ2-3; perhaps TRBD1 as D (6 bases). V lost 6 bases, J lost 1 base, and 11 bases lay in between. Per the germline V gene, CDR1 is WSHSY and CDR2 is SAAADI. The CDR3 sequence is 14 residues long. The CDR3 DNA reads TGCGCCAGCAGGCCCACAGGGCGCACAGATACGCAGTATTTT. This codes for CASRPTGRTDTQYF.

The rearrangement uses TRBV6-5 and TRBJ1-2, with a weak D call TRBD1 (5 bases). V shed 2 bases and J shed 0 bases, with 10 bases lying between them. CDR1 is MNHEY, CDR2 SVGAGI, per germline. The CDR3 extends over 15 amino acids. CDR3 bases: TGTGCCAGCAGTTACGGGGGGGGAACTAACTATGGCTACACCTTC. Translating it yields CASSYGGGTNYGYTF.

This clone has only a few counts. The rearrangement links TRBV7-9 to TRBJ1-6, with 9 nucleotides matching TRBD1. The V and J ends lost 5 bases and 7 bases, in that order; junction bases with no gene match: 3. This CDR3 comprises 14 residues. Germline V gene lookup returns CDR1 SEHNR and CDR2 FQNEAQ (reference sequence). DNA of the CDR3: TGTGCCAGCAGCCGGGACAGGGACAATTCACCCCTCCACTTT. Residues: CASSRDRDNSPLHF.

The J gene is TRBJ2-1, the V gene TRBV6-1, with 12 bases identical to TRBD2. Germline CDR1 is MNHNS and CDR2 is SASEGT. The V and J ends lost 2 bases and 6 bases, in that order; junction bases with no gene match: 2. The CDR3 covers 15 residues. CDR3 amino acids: CASSESSGGVNEQFF. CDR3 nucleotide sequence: TGTGCCAGCAGTGAATCTAGCGGGGGGGTCAATGAGCAGTTCTTC.

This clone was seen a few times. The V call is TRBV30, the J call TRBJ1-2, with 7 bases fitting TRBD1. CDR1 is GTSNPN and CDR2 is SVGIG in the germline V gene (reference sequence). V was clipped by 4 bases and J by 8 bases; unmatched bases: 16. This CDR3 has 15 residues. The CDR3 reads CAWNLRDSPGRGYTF. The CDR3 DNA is TGTGCCTGGAACCTTAGGGACAGCCCGGGGCGGGGCTACACCTTC.

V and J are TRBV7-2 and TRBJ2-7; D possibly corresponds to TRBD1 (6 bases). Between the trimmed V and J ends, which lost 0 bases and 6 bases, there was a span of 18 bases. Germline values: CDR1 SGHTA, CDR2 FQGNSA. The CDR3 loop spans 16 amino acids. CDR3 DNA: TGTGCCAGCAGCTTAGCGCTGGGGACAAGGACTGGCGAGCAGTACTTC. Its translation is CASSLALGTRTGEQYF.

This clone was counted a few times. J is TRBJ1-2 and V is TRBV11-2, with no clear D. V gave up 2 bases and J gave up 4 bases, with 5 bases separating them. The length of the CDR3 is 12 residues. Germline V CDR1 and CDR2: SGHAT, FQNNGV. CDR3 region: CASSLTPYGYTF. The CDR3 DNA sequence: TGTGCCAGCAGCTTAACACCCTATGGCTACACCTTC.